These 5 T cell receptor beta chains originate from one sample sequenced in a study of T cells in Graves' hyperthyroidism and ophthalmopathy (dated by TCRdb to about 2019). Library prep was done by multiplex PCR. Sequencing was carried out with an Illumina HiSeq 2000. The TCR beta CDR3 regions were amplified from the RNA transcripts. The first round of RT-PCR for the TCR CDR3 was performed with the HTBI primer set and the Qiagen OneStep RT-PCR kit. The public reads were quality trimmed at Q25 with fastp and then assembled into clones with MiXCR by TCRdb, keeping productive beta chains. Every entry covers one CDR3 protein and lists the most common genes and DNA from its rows. This sample lists fewer than 550,000 distinct CDR3 sequences; approximately 14% were detected once. The ten top clones hold approximately 7.5% of the sample. The sequenced sample was blood. These receptors were taken from a woman younger than 30 with Graves' hyperthyroidism.

V is TRBV19 and J is TRBJ1-5; perhaps TRBD1 as D (6 bases). V was pared by 4 bases and J by 3 bases, with 10 bases between. Germline values: CDR1 LNHDA, CDR2 SQIVND (reference sequence). This CDR3 comprises 14 residues. CDR3 coding DNA: TGTGCCAGTAGTAGGGGGGCGATCAATCAGCCCCAGCATTTT. It specifies CASSRGAINQPQHF.

Many counts were recorded for this clonotype. The chain is built from TRBV9 and TRBJ2-7; tentatively, D is TRBD1 (6 bases). Germline V gene sequence: CDR1 SGDLS, CDR2 YYNGEE. This CDR3 spans 14 amino acids. V was clipped by 0 bases and J by 4 bases, with 11 bases between them. For the CDR3, the DNA is TGTGCCAGCAGCGTAGGCACAGGGATTTACGAGCAGTACTTC. Its translation: CASSVGTGIYEQYF.

The gene calls are TRBV2 and TRBJ1-4; no clear D gene. Germline CDR1 SNHLY, CDR2 FYNNEI. With 1 base removed from V and 10 bases from J, the gap between germline ends came to 4 bases. This CDR3 has 11 amino acids. The CDR3 is CASSEEAKLFF. The CDR3 DNA is TGTGCCAGCAGTGAAGAGGCAAAACTGTTTTTT. Using reference TRBV2 and TRBJ1-4 for the parts outside the CDR3, the full variable domain is EPEVTQTPSHQVTQMGQEVILRCVPISNHLYFYWYRQILGQKVEFLVSFYNNEISEKSEIFDDQFSVERPDGSNFTLKIRSTKLEDSAMYFCASSEEAKLFFGSGTQLSVL.

This clonotype has just a few counts. The chain couples TRBV24-1 to TRBJ2-1, with 9 positions matching TRBD1. The trim removed 5 bases at V and 8 bases at J, leaving 12 bases unmatched. Germline lookup yields CDR1 KGHDR and CDR2 SFDVKD. This CDR3 contains 16 residues. The CDR3 loop reads CATSARDRVVSDEQFF. The CDR3 nucleotides read TGTGCCACCAGTGCTCGGGACAGGGTGGTCAGCGATGAGCAGTTCTTC.

This clonotype was observed many times. The genes are TRBV12-3 or TRBV12-4 and TRBJ2-7; TRBD2 aligns across 11 bases. This CDR3 spans 18 amino acids. After removal of 0 bases from V and 3 bases from J, the junction contained 10 bases not matched to a gene. The CDR3 DNA follows: TGTGCCAGCAGTTTAGCTGGGGGAAGACTAGCGGGGTACTACGAGCAGTACTTC. This encodes CASSLAGGRLAGYYEQYF.